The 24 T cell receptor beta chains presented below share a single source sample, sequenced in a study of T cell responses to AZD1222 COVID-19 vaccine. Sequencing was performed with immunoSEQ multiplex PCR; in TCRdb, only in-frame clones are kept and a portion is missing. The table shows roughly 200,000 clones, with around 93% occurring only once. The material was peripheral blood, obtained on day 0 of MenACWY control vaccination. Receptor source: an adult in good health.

The CDR3 DNA follows: TGTGCCAGCTCACCAGGACAGGACCACGGTACGCAGTATTTT. Amino acid sequence: CASSPGQDHGTQYF. The chain joins TRBV18 to TRBJ2-3; 7 bases fit TRBD1. This CDR3 has 14 amino acids. Germline V gives CDR1 KGHSH, CDR2 LQKENI. J was trimmed by 8 bases and V by 2 bases; bases with no gene match: 7.

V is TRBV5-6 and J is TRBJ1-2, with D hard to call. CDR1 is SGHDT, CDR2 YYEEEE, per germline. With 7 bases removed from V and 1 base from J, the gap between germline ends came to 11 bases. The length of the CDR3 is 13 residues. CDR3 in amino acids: CASGTTLNYGYTF. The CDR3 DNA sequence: TGTGCCAGCGGTACGACACTTAACTATGGCTACACCTTC.

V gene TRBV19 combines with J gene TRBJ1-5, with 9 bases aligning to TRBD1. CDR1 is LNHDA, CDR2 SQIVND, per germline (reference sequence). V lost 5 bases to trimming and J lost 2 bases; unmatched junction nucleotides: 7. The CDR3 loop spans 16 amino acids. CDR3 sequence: CASSPSDRGGNQPQHF. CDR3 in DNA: TGTGCCAGTAGTCCCTCGGACAGGGGTGGCAATCAGCCCCAGCATTTT. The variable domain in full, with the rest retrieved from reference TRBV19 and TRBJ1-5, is DGGITQSPKYLFRKEGQNVTLSCEQNLNHDAMYWYRQDPGQGLRLIYYSQIVNDFQKGDIAEGYSVSREKKESFPLTVTSAQKNPTAFYLCASSPSDRGGNQPQHFGDGTRLSIL.

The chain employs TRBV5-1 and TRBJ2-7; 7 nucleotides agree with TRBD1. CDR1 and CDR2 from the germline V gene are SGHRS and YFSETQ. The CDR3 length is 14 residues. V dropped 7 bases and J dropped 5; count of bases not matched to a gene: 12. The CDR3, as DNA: TGCGCCAGCCGGACCCAGGGGGAACTAAACGAGCAGTACTTC. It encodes CASRTQGELNEQYF.

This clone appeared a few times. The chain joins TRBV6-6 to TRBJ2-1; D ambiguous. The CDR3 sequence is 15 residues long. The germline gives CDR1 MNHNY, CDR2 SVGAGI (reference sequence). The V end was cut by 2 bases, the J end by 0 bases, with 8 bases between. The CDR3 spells CASSYEISSYNEQFF. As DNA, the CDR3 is TGTGCCAGCAGTTACGAGATCTCCTCCTACAATGAGCAGTTCTTC.

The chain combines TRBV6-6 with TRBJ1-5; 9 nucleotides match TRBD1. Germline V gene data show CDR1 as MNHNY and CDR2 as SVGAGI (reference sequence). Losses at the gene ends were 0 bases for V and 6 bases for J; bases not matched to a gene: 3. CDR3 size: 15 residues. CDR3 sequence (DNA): TGTGCCAGCAGTTACTCGGGACAGGGAGGTCAGCCCCAGCATTTT. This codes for CASSYSGQGGQPQHF.

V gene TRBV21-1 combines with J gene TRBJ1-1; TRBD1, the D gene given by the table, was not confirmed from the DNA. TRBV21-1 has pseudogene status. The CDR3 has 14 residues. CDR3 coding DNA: TGTGCCAGCAGCAGTGGACAGGGCCGGGCGGGGGCTTTCTTT. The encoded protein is CASSSGQGRAGAFF.

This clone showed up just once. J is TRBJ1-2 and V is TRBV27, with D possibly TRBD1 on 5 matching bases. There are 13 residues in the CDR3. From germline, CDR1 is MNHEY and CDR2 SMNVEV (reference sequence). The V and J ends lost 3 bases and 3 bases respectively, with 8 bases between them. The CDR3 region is CASSLSRDYGYTF. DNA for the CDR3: TGTGCCAGCAGTTTGTCCAGGGACTATGGCTACACCTTC.

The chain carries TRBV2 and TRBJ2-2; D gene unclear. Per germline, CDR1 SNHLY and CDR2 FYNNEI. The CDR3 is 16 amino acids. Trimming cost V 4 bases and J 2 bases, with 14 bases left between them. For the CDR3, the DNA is TGTGCCAGCAGTGGGGCGGCACGTATAAACACCGGGGAGCTGTTTTTT. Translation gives CASSGAARINTGELFF. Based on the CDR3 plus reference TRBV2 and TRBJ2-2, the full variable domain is EPEVTQTPSHQVTQMGQEVILRCVPISNHLYFYWYRQILGQKVEFLVSFYNNEISEKSEIFDDQFSVERPDGSNFTLKIRSTKLEDSAMYFCASSGAARINTGELFFGEGSRLTVL.

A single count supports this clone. The CDR3 region is CASSLNPADTQYF. The CDR3 DNA is TGTGCCAGCAGTTTAAATCCGGCAGATACGCAGTATTTT. The chain recombines TRBV28 with TRBJ2-3, with D hard to call. The CDR3 consists of 13 residues. Germline-derived CDR1 and CDR2 are MDHEN and SYDVKM. Trimming shortened V by 2 bases and J by 4 bases, and 7 bases separated the two germline ends.

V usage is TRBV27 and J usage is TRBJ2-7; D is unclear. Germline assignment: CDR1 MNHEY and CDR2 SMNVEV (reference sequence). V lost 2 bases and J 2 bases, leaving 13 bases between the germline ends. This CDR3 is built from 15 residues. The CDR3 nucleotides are TGTGCCAGCAGTTTACGGCACTCCGGCCCCTACGAGCAGTACTTC. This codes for CASSLRHSGPYEQYF.

The CDR3 loop reads CASSQELSGGNEQFF. DNA of the CDR3: TGTGCCAGCAGCCAAGAGCTTAGCGGGGGGAATGAGCAGTTCTTC. This rearrangement joins TRBV3-1 (or the pseudogene TRBV3-2) to TRBJ2-1; 10 bases are a match to TRBD2. The CDR3 extends over 15 amino acids. Germline loops: CDR1 LGHDT, CDR2 YNNKEL (reference sequence). Losses at the gene ends were 0 bases for V and 7 bases for J; bases not matched to a gene: 3.

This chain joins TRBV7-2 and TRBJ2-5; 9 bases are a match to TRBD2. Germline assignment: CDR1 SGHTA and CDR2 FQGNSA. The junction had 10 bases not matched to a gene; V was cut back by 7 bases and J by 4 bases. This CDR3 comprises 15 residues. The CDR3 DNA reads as TGTGCCAGCAACTCTGCGGGGGGGTTGGTAGAGACCCAGTACTTC. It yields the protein CASNSAGGLVETQYF.

The CDR3 sequence is CASSYPTWTGYNEQFF. The CDR3 region has the DNA TGTGCCAGCAGTTACCCAACATGGACAGGGTACAATGAGCAGTTCTTC. The rearrangement uses TRBV6-2 or TRBV6-3 and TRBJ2-1, with 8 bases identical to TRBD1. V was clipped by 2 bases and J by 4 bases; unmatched bases: 7. There are 16 residues in the CDR3. Germline V gene sequence: CDR1 MNHEY, CDR2 SVGEGT.

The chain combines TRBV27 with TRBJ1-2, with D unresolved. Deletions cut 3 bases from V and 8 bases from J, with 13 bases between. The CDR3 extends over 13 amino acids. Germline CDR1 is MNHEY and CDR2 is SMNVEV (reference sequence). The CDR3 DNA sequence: TGTGCCAGCAGTTTCGGCGGGGTTGGGGGCTACACCTTC. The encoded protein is CASSFGGVGGYTF.

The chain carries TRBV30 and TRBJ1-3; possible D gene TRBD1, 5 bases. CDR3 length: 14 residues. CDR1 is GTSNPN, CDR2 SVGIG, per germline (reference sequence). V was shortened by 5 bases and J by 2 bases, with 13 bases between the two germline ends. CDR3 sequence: CAWGGEAAGNTIYF. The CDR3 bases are TGTGCCTGGGGAGGGGAGGCCGCTGGAAACACCATATATTTT.

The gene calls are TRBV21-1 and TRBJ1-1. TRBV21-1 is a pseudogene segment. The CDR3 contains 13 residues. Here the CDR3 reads CASLRGAYTEAFF. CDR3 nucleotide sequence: TGTGCCAGCCTGCGGGGGGCTTACACTGAAGCTTTCTTT.

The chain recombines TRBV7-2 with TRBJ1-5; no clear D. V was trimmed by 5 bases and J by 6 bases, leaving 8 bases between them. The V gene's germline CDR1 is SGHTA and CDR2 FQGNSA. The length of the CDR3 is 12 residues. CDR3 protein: CASSLYAQPQHF. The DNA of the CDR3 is TGTGCCAGCAGCCTGTATGCTCAGCCCCAGCATTTT.

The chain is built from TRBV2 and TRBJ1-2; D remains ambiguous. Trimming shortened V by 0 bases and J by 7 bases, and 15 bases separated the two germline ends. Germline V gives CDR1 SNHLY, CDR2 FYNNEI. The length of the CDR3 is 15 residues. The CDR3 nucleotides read TGTGCCAGCAGTGAAGCAGCACAGCCTGTGCGTGGCTACACCTTC. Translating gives CASSEAAQPVRGYTF.

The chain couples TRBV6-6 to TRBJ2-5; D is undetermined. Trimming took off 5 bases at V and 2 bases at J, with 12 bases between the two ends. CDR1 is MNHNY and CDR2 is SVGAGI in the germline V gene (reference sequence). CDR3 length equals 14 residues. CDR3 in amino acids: CASSDPGRQETQYF. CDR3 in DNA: TGTGCCAGCAGTGACCCTGGGCGTCAAGAGACCCAGTACTTC.

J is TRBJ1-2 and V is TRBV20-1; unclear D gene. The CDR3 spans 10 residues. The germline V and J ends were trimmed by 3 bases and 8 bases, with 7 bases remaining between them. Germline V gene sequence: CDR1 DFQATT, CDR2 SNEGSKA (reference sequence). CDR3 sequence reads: CSASTEGYTF. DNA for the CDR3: TGCAGTGCTAGTACGGAGGGCTACACCTTC.

CDR3 sequence reads: CASSSSSSYGYTF. CDR3 nucleotides: TGTGCCAGCAGCTCCTCCTCTTCCTATGGCTACACCTTC. This chain joins TRBV12-3 or TRBV12-4 and TRBJ1-2; D not certain. With 6 bases removed from V and 4 bases from J, the gap between germline ends came to 12 bases. The CDR3 runs 13 residues.

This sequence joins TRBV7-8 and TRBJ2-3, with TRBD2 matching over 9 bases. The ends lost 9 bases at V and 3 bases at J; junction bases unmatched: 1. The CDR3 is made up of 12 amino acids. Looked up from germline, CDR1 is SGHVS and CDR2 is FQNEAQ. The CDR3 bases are TGTGCCAGTAGCGGGGGAACAGATACGCAGTATTTT. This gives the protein CASSGGTDTQYF.

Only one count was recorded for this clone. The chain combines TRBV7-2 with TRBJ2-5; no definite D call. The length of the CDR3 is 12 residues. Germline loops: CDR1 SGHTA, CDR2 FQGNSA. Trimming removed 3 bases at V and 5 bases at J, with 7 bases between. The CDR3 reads CASSLARETQYF. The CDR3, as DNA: TGTGCCAGCAGCTTGGCGCGGGAGACCCAGTACTTC.